This TCR beta chain was sequenced for a study of CD8 T cells in Susac syndrome. Findings of the study overall: Clonal CD8+ expansion in Susac was highest in TEMRA cells and active patients.

About 0.5 to 1 ug RNA was reverse transcribed with random hexamers. TCRdb reanalysed the immunoSEQ multiplex PCR reads using MiXCR and keeps one entry per CDR3 protein. The sample contains 95,000 to 150,000 distinct CDR3 sequences, roughly 94% of which appear only once. Trimming took off 0 bases at V and 1 base at J, with 6 bases between the two ends. CDR3 length equals 13 residues. Per the germline V gene, CDR1 is GTSNPN and CDR2 is SVGIG (reference sequence). To note about this clonotype: The antigen remains unidentified.

The V gene is TRBV30, the J gene TRBJ2-5, with a tentative D call TRBD1 (5 bases). The source is a human donor with Susac syndrome. What was sequenced was CD8+ T cells from PBMCs. CDR3 coding DNA: TGTGCCTGGAGTGTGGACATCCAAGAGACCCAGTACTTC. Its protein is CAWSVDIQETQYF.